Listed here are 24 T cell receptor beta chains from one sample, sequenced in a study of cytomegalovirus exposure and HLA in healthy donors. PCR involved 60 Vbeta and 13 Jbeta primers. The protocol was immunoSEQ multiplex PCR, while the TCRdb copy is restricted to in-frame clones and leaves out a portion. The sample has roughly 100,000 clones, around 64% seen once. The sample comprised PBMCs. Receptors originate from a man aged 55 to 69 in good health and CMV-seronegative.

Comments on this clone: Germline is not matched at one junction end, which may reflect a read error. CDR3 protein: CASTPGTSGRASHEQYF. CDR3 DNA sequence: TGTGCCAGCACCCCCGGGACTAGCGGGAGGGCCTCCCACGAGCAGTACTTC. The rearrangement links TRBV7-9 to TRBJ2-7; 16 bases are a match to TRBD2. Germline assignment: CDR1 SEHNR and CDR2 FQNEAQ (reference sequence). The length of the CDR3 is 17 residues.

The rearrangement joins TRBV6-5 to TRBJ2-5; no clear D gene. Germline CDR1 MNHEY, CDR2 SVGAGI. V shed 4 bases and J shed 4 bases, with 7 bases lying between them. The CDR3 spans 12 residues. The CDR3 protein is CASSSHGETQYF. In nucleotides, the CDR3 is TGTGCCAGCAGTTCCCACGGAGAGACCCAGTACTTC.

A word on this clone: The identical CDR3 is also encoded by other nucleotide sequences in the sample. This chain connects TRBV5-6 to TRBJ1-2, with 9 bases aligning to TRBD1. CDR1 is SGHDT and CDR2 is YYEEEE in the germline V gene. V lost 4 bases and J lost 0; bases outside the gene matches: 1. This CDR3 comprises 14 residues. The DNA of the CDR3 is TGTGCCAGCAGCCGGGACAGGGCTAACTATGGCTACACCTTC. Protein: CASSRDRANYGYTF.

CDR3 protein: CAWSIDRGYNEQFF. In nucleotides, the CDR3 is TGTGCCTGGAGTATAGACAGGGGATACAATGAGCAGTTCTTC. This chain links TRBV30 with TRBJ2-1; 8 nucleotides match TRBD1. With 2 bases clipped from V and 4 bases from J, the junction kept 4 bases outside the gene matches. The CDR3 extends over 14 amino acids. Germline assignment: CDR1 GTSNPN and CDR2 SVGIG (reference sequence). Full variable domain (outside the CDR3, taken from reference TRBV30 and TRBJ2-1): SQTIHQWPATLVQPVGSPLSLECTVEGTSNPNLYWYRQAAGRGLQLLFYSVGIGQISSEVPQNLSASRPQDRQFILSSKKLLLSDSGFYLCAWSIDRGYNEQFFGPGTRLTVL.

The chain recombines TRBV5-4 with TRBJ2-1; 8 bases line up with TRBD2. The CDR3 is 15 amino acids. Trimming at V came to 1 base and at J to 8 bases, leaving 8 bases not matched to a gene. Germline V gene lookup returns CDR1 SGHNT and CDR2 YYREEE (reference sequence). The CDR3 reads CASSLIRGGRYEQFF. The DNA for the CDR3 is TGTGCCAGCAGCTTGATCCGGGGGGGCCGTTATGAGCAGTTCTTC. The full variable domain, its missing parts supplied by reference TRBV5-4 and TRBJ2-1, is ETGVTQSPTHLIKTRGQQVTLRCSSQSGHNTVSWYQQALGQGPQFIFQYYREEENGRGNFPPRFSGLQFPNYSSELNVNALELDDSALYLCASSLIRGGRYEQFFGPGTRLTVL.

The chain couples TRBV11-2 to TRBJ1-2; D remains ambiguous. The CDR3 spans 13 residues. Deletions cut 2 bases from V and 7 bases from J, with 11 bases between. CDR1 and CDR2 from the germline V gene are SGHAT and FQNNGV. The CDR3 nucleotides read TGTGCCAGCAGCTTACCACGGGATGTTGGCTACACCTTC. It yields the protein CASSLPRDVGYTF.

The chain couples TRBV19 to TRBJ2-5; 8 nucleotides match TRBD1. The CDR3 is made up of 14 amino acids. Losses at the gene ends were 2 bases for V and 5 bases for J; bases not matched to a gene: 4. CDR1 is LNHDA, CDR2 SQIVND, per germline (reference sequence). The CDR3 DNA follows: TGTGCCAGTAGTATAACAGGGGGATGGGAGACCCAGTACTTC. The encoded protein is CASSITGGWETQYF.

V usage is TRBV28 and J usage is TRBJ1-1, with a weak D call TRBD1 (5 bases). CDR1 and CDR2 (germline): MDHEN, SYDVKM. The CDR3 covers 15 residues. V dropped 2 bases and J dropped 0 bases, with 10 bases sitting between them. CDR3 nucleotide sequence: TGTGCCAGCAGTTTACAGGGATTCATGAACACTGAAGCTTTCTTT. Translated: CASSLQGFMNTEAFF.

The V call is TRBV6-6, the J call TRBJ1-2, with 7 bases aligning to TRBD1. The CDR3 has 14 amino acids. Germline CDR1 and CDR2: MNHNY and SVGAGI (reference sequence). Trimming took 2 bases from V and 6 from J; bases not matched to a gene: 6. CDR3 coding DNA: TGTGCCAGCAGTTACACCGACAGGGAAGATGGCTACACCTTC. It translates to CASSYTDREDGYTF.

The V and J genes are TRBV9 and TRBJ1-2, with a weak D call TRBD1 (6 bases). Germline CDR1 and CDR2: SGDLS and YYNGEE. The CDR3 extends over 15 amino acids. V was clipped by 4 bases and J by 2 bases, with 15 bases between them. CDR3 residues: CASSFISDRNYGYTF. The CDR3 DNA follows: TGTGCCAGCAGCTTCATCTCCGACAGGAACTATGGCTACACCTTC.

This clone was recorded only once. Here the CDR3 reads CASSQLGQGGPPKHF. CDR3 DNA sequence: TGTGCCAGCAGTCAACTAGGACAGGGAGGCCCCCCGAAGCATTTT. V gene TRBV28 combines with J gene TRBJ1-5, with 8 nucleotides matching TRBD1. Germline V gene lookup returns CDR1 MDHEN and CDR2 SYDVKM. J gave up 14 bases and V 5 bases, and 17 bases lay outside the gene matches. This CDR3 is 15 amino acids long.

This chain joins TRBV10-3 and TRBJ1-4; 8 bases fit TRBD1. CDR1 is ENHRY and CDR2 is SYGVKD in the germline V gene. With 3 bases clipped from V and 5 bases from J, the junction kept 8 bases outside the gene matches. This CDR3 contains 16 residues. Written as DNA, the CDR3 is TGTGCCATCAGTGATGCCCGGACAGGGAAGAATGAAAAACTGTTTTTT. Protein product: CAISDARTGKNEKLFF.

The chain couples TRBV15 to TRBJ2-3; TRBD1 is a possible D gene (5 bases). Germline loops: CDR1 LNHNV, CDR2 YYDKDF (reference sequence). The CDR3 contains 16 residues. Between the trimmed V and J ends, which lost 0 bases and 2 bases, there was a span of 12 bases. CDR3 in amino acids: CATSREWGWITDTQYF. The DNA for the CDR3 is TGTGCCACCAGCAGAGAATGGGGCTGGATCACAGATACGCAGTATTTT.

This clone was seen only a few times. The V call is TRBV29-1, the J call TRBJ1-2; no clear D gene. CDR1 SQVTM and CDR2 ANQGSEA come from the germline V gene. V lost 4 bases and J 7 bases, leaving 16 bases between the germline ends. This CDR3 has 13 residues. CDR3 in DNA: TGCAGCGTTGTCGTCCGGCCGGGGATTGGCTACACCTTC. Encoded protein: CSVVVRPGIGYTF.

Worth noting for this clone: One end of the junction is discordant with germline, which a read error may explain. The chain has TRBV7-9 and TRBJ2-1; no clear D gene. The CDR3 is 16 residues long. From germline, CDR1 is SEHNR and CDR2 FQNEAQ (reference sequence). CDR3 region: CSSSPLRGGSAIEQFF. In nucleotides, the CDR3 is TGTTCCAGCAGCCCCCTCCGAGGTGGCAGCGCTATTGAGCAGTTCTTC.

V and J are TRBV10-1 and TRBJ2-7; tentatively, D is TRBD1 (6 bases). The CDR3 has 13 amino acids. V lost 4 bases and J lost 7, with 14 bases in between. From germline, CDR1 is WNHNN and CDR2 SYGVQD (reference sequence). The CDR3 region is CASSAGVFREQYF. The CDR3 DNA follows: TGCGCCAGCAGTGCAGGGGTTTTTCGAGAGCAGTACTTC.

This clone was observed a single time. This chain joins TRBV28 and TRBJ1-2, with D unresolved. CDR1 and CDR2 from the germline V gene are MDHEN and SYDVKM. The length of the CDR3 is 13 residues. V was clipped by 4 bases and J by 4 bases, with 10 bases between them. The CDR3 is CASSSGNLYGYTF. In DNA, the CDR3 is TGTGCCAGCAGTTCAGGTAACCTCTATGGCTACACCTTC.

The chain carries TRBV7-9 and TRBJ1-5; D call uncertain. The V gene lost 2 bases and the J gene lost 6 bases, with 8 bases spanning the gap. CDR1 is SEHNR, CDR2 FQNEAQ, per germline (reference sequence). The CDR3 is 13 residues long. The CDR3, as DNA: TGTGCCAGCAGCTTACAGGATGGTCAGCCCCAGCATTTT. Translated: CASSLQDGQPQHF.

CDR3 protein: CATAGPEANEKLFF. The CDR3, as DNA: TGTGCCACCGCGGGCCCTGAGGCTAATGAAAAACTGTTTTTT. The chain couples TRBV2 to TRBJ1-4; D not certain. V dropped 10 bases and J dropped 3 bases, with 15 bases sitting between them. Germline-derived CDR1 and CDR2 are SNHLY and FYNNEI. The CDR3 covers 14 residues. Combining the CDR3 with reference TRBV2 and TRBJ1-4 gives the whole variable domain EPEVTQTPSHQVTQMGQEVILRCVPISNHLYFYWYRQILGQKVEFLVSFYNNEISEKSEIFDDQFSVERPDGSNFTLKIRSTKLEDSAMYFCATAGPEANEKLFFGSGTQLSVL.

V and J are TRBV7-3 and TRBJ2-1; maybe TRBD2 (5 bases). The V gene's germline CDR1 is SGHTA and CDR2 FQGTGA. V lost 5 bases and J lost 3, with 14 bases in between. The CDR3 is 15 amino acids. In DNA, the CDR3 is TGTGCCAGCAGCGCCGACCTTAGCGACTACAATGAGCAGTTCTTC. This codes for CASSADLSDYNEQFF.

This chain joins TRBV7-2 and TRBJ2-3; 11 nucleotides agree with TRBD2. The ends lost 4 bases at V and 7 bases at J; junction bases unmatched: 7. The CDR3 consists of 15 residues. CDR1 SGHTA and CDR2 FQGNSA come from the germline V gene. Here the CDR3 DNA reads TGTGCCAGCAGCTATAGCGGGGGGGCCTTAAATACGCAGTATTTT. It codes for CASSYSGGALNTQYF.

V is TRBV19 and J is TRBJ1-2; 9 bases map to TRBD1. The CDR3 is made up of 15 amino acids. Looked up from germline, CDR1 is LNHDA and CDR2 is SQIVND (reference sequence). V shed 4 bases and J 5 bases; nucleotides not matched to a gene: 8. The chain's CDR3 is CASSKTRDRVYGYTF. CDR3 sequence (DNA): TGTGCCAGTAGTAAAACCCGGGACAGGGTATATGGCTACACCTTC.

To note about this clone: The junction differs from germline at one of its ends, possibly a read error. This chain joins TRBV7-9 and TRBJ1-2, with TRBD1 identical over 9 bases. Germline V gene data show CDR1 as SEHNR and CDR2 as FQNEAQ (reference sequence). This CDR3 region has 11 residues. The CDR3 DNA is TGTTCCAGCAGCAATTTCCGGGACAGGGCCTTC. As protein: CSSSNFRDRAF. Using reference TRBV7-9 and TRBJ1-2 for the parts outside the CDR3, the full variable domain is DTGVSQNPRHKITKRGQNVTFRCDPISEHNRLYWYRQTLGQGPEFLTYFQNEAQLEKSRLLSDRFSAERPKGSFSTLEIQRTEQGDSAMYLCSSSNFRDRAFGSGTRLTVV.

V gene TRBV7-6 combines with J gene TRBJ1-4; TRBD1 matches at 7 bases. This CDR3 region has 15 residues. The ends lost 1 base at V and 10 bases at J; junction bases unmatched: 9. Germline V CDR1 and CDR2: SGHVS, FNYEAQ. The CDR3 region is CASSLDAGTVGKLFF. In nucleotides, the CDR3 is TGTGCCAGCAGCTTAGACGCCGGGACAGTAGGAAAACTGTTTTTT.